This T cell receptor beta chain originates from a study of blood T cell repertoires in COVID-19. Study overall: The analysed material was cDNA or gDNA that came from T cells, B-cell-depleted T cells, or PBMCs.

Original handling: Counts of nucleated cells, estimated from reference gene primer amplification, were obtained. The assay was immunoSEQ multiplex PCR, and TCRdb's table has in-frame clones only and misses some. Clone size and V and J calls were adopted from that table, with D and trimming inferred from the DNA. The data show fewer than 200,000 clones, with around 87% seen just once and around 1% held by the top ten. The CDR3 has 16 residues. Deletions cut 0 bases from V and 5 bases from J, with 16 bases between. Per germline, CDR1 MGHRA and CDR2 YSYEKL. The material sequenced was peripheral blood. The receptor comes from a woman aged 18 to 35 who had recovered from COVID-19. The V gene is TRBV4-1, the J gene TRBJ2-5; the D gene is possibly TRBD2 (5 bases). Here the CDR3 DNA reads TGCGCCAGCAGCCAAGATCCCCTAGCCCGGAGCGAGACCCAGTACTTC. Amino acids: CASSQDPLARSETQYF.